This entry lists 7 T cell receptor beta chains sequenced from one sample in a study of cytotoxic CD8 clonotypes in ibrutinib-treated CLL (dated by TCRdb to the early 2020s). The protocol used for the library was the immunoSEQ multiplex PCR assay. As stored in TCRdb, this immuneACCESS dataset retains in-frame rearrangements with V and J assigned. A fraction of the clones does not appear; measured against another copy, unresolved V genes explain less than half of the discrepancy, and the remainder lacks a known reason. The sample data list about 300,000 clones, and 70% to 80% of these were observed just once. Of the sample, around 5.3% is held by the ten largest clones. Explained via the paper, the time point label denotes: progressive disease on ibrutinib. The specimen was PBMCs, collected at disease progression, from a patient treated with ibrutinib. The receptors were sampled from a human donor with chronic lymphocytic leukemia.

The chain couples TRBV7-2 to TRBJ2-5, with D unclear. CDR1 and CDR2 (germline): SGHTA, FQGNSA. There are 13 residues in the CDR3. V dropped 1 base and J dropped 5 bases, with 8 bases sitting between them. The CDR3 DNA follows: TGTGCCAGCAGCTTAGTTAGCTGGGAGACCCAGTACTTC. It specifies CASSLVSWETQYF. The full variable domain, its missing parts supplied by reference TRBV7-2 and TRBJ2-5, is GAGVSQSPSNKVTEKGKDVELRCDPISGHTALYWYRQSLGQGLEFLIYFQGNSAPDKSGLPSDRFSAERTGGSVSTLTIQRTQQEDSAVYLCASSLVSWETQYFGPGTRLLVL.

CDR3 DNA sequence: TGCAGTGCTAGACTAGAGACCCAGTACTTC. The encoded protein is CSARLETQYF. V gene TRBV20-1 combines with J gene TRBJ2-5; D unclear. Trimming removed 2 bases at V and 4 bases at J, with 2 bases between. In germline, CDR1 is DFQATT, CDR2 SNEGSKA (reference sequence). This CDR3 has 10 amino acids.

This clone appeared a few times. V and J are TRBV23-1 and TRBJ2-7; the match to TRBD1 covers 9 bases. TRBV23-1 carries the ORF label, with uncertain function. J gave up 6 bases and V 4 bases, and 13 bases lay outside the gene matches. This CDR3 is 16 amino acids long. The CDR3 coding sequence is TGCGCCAGCAGTCCGCGGCCCGGGACAGGGAAGGGCGAGCAGTACTTC. Its protein product is CASSPRPGTGKGEQYF.

This chain connects TRBV9 to TRBJ1-3; D might be TRBD1 (6 bases). The V end lost 0 bases, the J end lost 0 bases, and 13 bases lay between the germline ends. Germline V gene lookup returns CDR1 SGDLS and CDR2 YYNGEE. The CDR3 spans 17 residues. Here the CDR3 DNA reads TGTGCCAGCAGCGTAGGTCGGACAGCCGGCTCTGGAAACACCATATATTTT. It codes for CASSVGRTAGSGNTIYF.

This rearrangement joins TRBV29-1 to TRBJ2-7; the match to TRBD1 covers 9 bases. Germline CDR1 reads SQVTM; CDR2 reads ANQGSEA. There are 15 residues in the CDR3. V lost 2 bases, J lost 3 bases, and 8 bases stayed unmatched. The CDR3 is CSVENPGQGHYEQYF. The CDR3 coding sequence is TGCAGCGTTGAAAATCCGGGACAGGGTCACTACGAGCAGTACTTC.

J is TRBJ1-5 and V is TRBV10-3, with unresolved D. The CDR3 has 14 residues. Germline assignment: CDR1 ENHRY and CDR2 SYGVKD. Trimming removed 4 bases from V and 0 bases from J, with 7 bases in between. CDR3 loop: CAISAGNSNQPQHF. As DNA, the CDR3 is TGTGCCATCAGTGCGGGGAATAGCAATCAGCCCCAGCATTTT.

V gene TRBV6-1 combines with J gene TRBJ2-1, with D hard to call. Germline-derived CDR1 and CDR2 are MNHNS and SASEGT. With 2 bases removed from V and 6 bases from J, the gap between germline ends came to 5 bases. This CDR3 has 12 residues. CDR3 residues: CASSEIINEQFF. CDR3 bases: TGTGCCAGCAGTGAAATCATCAATGAGCAGTTCTTC.